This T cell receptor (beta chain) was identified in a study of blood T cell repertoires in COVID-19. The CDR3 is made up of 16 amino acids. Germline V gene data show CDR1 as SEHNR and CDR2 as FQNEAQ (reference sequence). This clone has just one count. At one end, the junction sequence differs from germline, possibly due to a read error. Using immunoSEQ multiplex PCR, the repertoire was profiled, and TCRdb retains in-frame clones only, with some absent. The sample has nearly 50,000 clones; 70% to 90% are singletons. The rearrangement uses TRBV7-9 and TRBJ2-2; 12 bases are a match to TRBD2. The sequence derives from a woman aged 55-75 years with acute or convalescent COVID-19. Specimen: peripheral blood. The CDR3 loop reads CASSLAGGSNTGELFF. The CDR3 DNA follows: TGTGCCAGCAGCCTAGCGGGGGGGTCGAACACCGGGGAGCTGTTTTTT.